The clone carrying this TCR beta chain was recorded many times. Germline CDR1 is SGDLS and CDR2 is YYNGEE. The CDR3 is made up of 15 amino acids. V lost 3 bases, J lost 0 bases, and 11 bases lay in between. TCRdb fed the RT-PCR reads into MiXCR, producing one record per CDR3 protein. The sample has about 700,000 distinct CDR3 sequences, approximately 14% seen once; the top ten hold roughly 3.9%. The J gene is TRBJ2-3, the V gene TRBV9; perhaps TRBD2 as D (6 bases). This TCR came from a female donor in good health, serving as a healthy control. Sequencing was performed on memory CD4+ T cells from blood. CDR3 region: CASSASAGSTDTQYF. The CDR3, as DNA: TGTGCCAGCAGCGCCTCGGCGGGAAGCACAGATACGCAGTATTTT.